One T cell receptor (beta chain) is described in this entry. The data were obtained in a study of blood T cell repertoires in COVID-19. Study information: Samples of COVID-19 (acute and convalescent) were obtained from the United States, Italy and Spain.

TCRdb's table, derived via immunoSEQ multiplex PCR, lists solely in-frame clones and lacks some. The sample consists of a few hundred thousand clones, about 88% of them appearing once. Germline V gives CDR1 WNHNN, CDR2 SYGVQD (reference sequence). This CDR3 has 15 residues. Trimming took off 2 bases at V and 3 bases at J, with 11 bases between the two ends. Sequenced sample: peripheral blood. The chain is built from TRBV10-1 and TRBJ2-4; the D gene is possibly TRBD1 (6 bases). This TCR came from a woman in her 70s with active or convalescent COVID-19. CDR3 sequence (DNA): TGCGCCAGCAGTGAGGCAGGGGCCGGCAAAAACATTCAGTACTTC. This encodes CASSEAGAGKNIQYF.